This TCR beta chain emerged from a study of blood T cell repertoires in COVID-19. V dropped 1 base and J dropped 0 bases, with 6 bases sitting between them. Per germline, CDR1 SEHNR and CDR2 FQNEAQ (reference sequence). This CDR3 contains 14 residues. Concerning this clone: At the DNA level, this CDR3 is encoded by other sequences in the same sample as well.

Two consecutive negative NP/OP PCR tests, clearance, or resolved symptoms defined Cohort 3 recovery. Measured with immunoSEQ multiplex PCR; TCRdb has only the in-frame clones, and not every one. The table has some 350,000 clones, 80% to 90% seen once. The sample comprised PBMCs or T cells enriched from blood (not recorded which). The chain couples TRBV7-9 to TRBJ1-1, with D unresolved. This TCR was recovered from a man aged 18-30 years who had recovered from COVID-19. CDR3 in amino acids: CASSLDSVNTEAFF. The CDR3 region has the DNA TGTGCCAGCAGCTTAGACAGTGTGAACACTGAAGCTTTCTTT. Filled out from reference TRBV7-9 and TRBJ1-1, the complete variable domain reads DTGVSQNPRHKITKRGQNVTFRCDPISEHNRLYWYRQTLGQGPEFLTYFQNEAQLEKSRLLSDRFSAERPKGSFSTLEIQRTEQGDSAMYLCASSLDSVNTEAFFGQGTRLTVV.